These T cell receptor beta chains were read from a single sample in a study of beta chain features in type 1 diabetes. The data were produced by immunoSEQ multiplex PCR, yet TCRdb's version contains in-frame clones alone and is incomplete. The sample yields 130,000 to 150,000 clones, around an eighth seen once. What was sequenced was central memory CD4+ T cells from blood. These receptors all come from a man younger than 35 with type 1 diabetes. The CDR3 runs from the conserved cysteine through the conserved F or W. A D gene is named only where the DNA matches it firmly. Expanded clones get a size class; other rows say once, few or many, or leave the size out.

cdr3_nt cdr3_aa j_call cdr3_length v_call d_call clone_size
TGTGCCAGCAGCAAAGTTAACAGGGGGTACCAAGAGACCCAGTACTTC CASSKVNRGYQETQYF TRBJ2-5 16 TRBV21-1 - -
TGCAGCGTTTTAAGGGACCCCCCGACCGAGCAGTTCTTC CSVLRDPPTEQFF TRBJ2-1 13 TRBV29-1 - -
TGTGCCAGCAGCGCCGGGTTAGGCCTTAACTATGGCTACACCTTC CASSAGLGLNYGYTF TRBJ1-2 15 TRBV9 - -
TGTGCCACCAGCAGTGGGATGACAGGGGGATTATATGGCTACACCTTC CATSSGMTGGLYGYTF TRBJ1-2 16 TRBV15 TRBD1 -
TGTGCCAGCAGAGGGACAGGGTCGGGACGCTATGGCTACACCTTC CASRGTGSGRYGYTF TRBJ1-2 15 TRBV6-5 TRBD1 few
TGTGCCAGCAGCTTCTTGGCCCGGCCGACAGATACGCAGTATTTT CASSFLARPTDTQYF TRBJ2-3 15 TRBV13 - few
TGCAGCGTTGAGTCACCGGACAGGGGTGGCTACACCTTC CSVESPDRGGYTF TRBJ1-2 13 TRBV29-1 TRBD1 -
TGTGCCTGGAGTGGAGGGACAGGACCTTCCTACGAGCAGTACTTC CAWSGGTGPSYEQYF TRBJ2-7 15 TRBV30 TRBD1 few
TGTGCCAGCAGTGAAGGAGGGGTTGGAAACATTCAGTACTTC CASSEGGVGNIQYF TRBJ2-4 14 TRBV6-1 - -
TGTGCCAGCAGTTTATGGGGACAGGACACAGATACGCAGTATTTT CASSLWGQDTDTQYF TRBJ2-3 15 TRBV27 TRBD1 few
TGTGCCAGCACCCCCAGCGATTTGGTCGAGCAGTACTTC CASTPSDLVEQYF TRBJ2-7 13 TRBV25-1 - few
TGCGCCAGCAGCTTGGGGACAGCACTACTCGGGAGCACAGATACGCAGTATTTT CASSLGTALLGSTDTQYF TRBJ2-3 18 TRBV5-1 - few
TGTGCCAGCAGTTCCCAGGGGACCCCCCATGGCTACACCTTC CASSSQGTPHGYTF TRBJ1-2 14 TRBV28 - -
TGTGCCATCATCCGAGTCCGGGCGGACCAAGAGACCCAGTACTTC CAIIRVRADQETQYF TRBJ2-5 15 TRBV2 - few
TGTGCCTGGAGTCCGATCAATGAGCAGTTCTTC CAWSPINEQFF TRBJ2-1 11 TRBV30 - few
TGTGCCAGCAGCCTGGGTTCGGGGGCAGATACGCAGTATTTT CASSLGSGADTQYF TRBJ2-3 14 TRBV5-6 - -
TGCGCCAGCAGCCCCGATCTGGAGGCCCAGTACTTC CASSPDLEAQYF TRBJ2-5 12 TRBV5-1 - many
TGCGCCAGCAGCTTGGATGGACACTTCTACGAGCAGTACTTC CASSLDGHFYEQYF TRBJ2-7 14 TRBV5-1 - few
TGTGCCAGCTCACCGGGCAGGGAGGTCACTGAAGCTTTCTTT CASSPGREVTEAFF TRBJ1-1 14 TRBV18 - -
TGTGCCAGCAGCCAAGGCCCCCCGTCGTCTCAGGCGGGGGAGCAGTTCTTC CASSQGPPSSQAGEQFF TRBJ2-1 17 TRBV4-2 - few
TGTGCCATCAGTGCTAGCGGGGGACAAGAGACCCAGTACTTC CAISASGGQETQYF TRBJ2-5 14 TRBV10-3 TRBD2 few
TGTGCCAGCAGCTTTCCCCAGATGAGCACAGATACGCAGTATTTT CASSFPQMSTDTQYF TRBJ2-3 15 TRBV5-6 - -
TGTGCCAGTACCCCCCAGGGGGTGAACACTGAAGCTTTCTTT CASTPQGVNTEAFF TRBJ1-1 14 TRBV19 TRBD1 -
TGCGCCAGCAGCTTGGGGACTAGCGGGGACCTTAGCTCCTACAATGAGCAGTTCTTC CASSLGTSGDLSSYNEQFF TRBJ2-1 19 TRBV5-1 TRBD2 few
TGTGCCAGCAGGAAAATTAGGGGTGCCAACTATGGCTACACCTTC CASRKIRGANYGYTF TRBJ1-2 15 TRBV27 - -
TGTGCCAGCAGCTTAGCGTTCGGGGGGCGATCGAATGGCTACACCTTC CASSLAFGGRSNGYTF TRBJ1-2 16 TRBV7-8 - few
TGTGCCAGCAGCCCAGGGTCTCGGTTCACTGAAGCTTTCTTT CASSPGSRFTEAFF TRBJ1-1 14 TRBV27 - -
TGTGCCAGCTCACCGACCGACAGGGGGAGATTCTACGAGCAGTACTTC CASSPTDRGRFYEQYF TRBJ2-7 16 TRBV18 TRBD1 once
TGTGCCAGCAGCCCGGGTGGACCAAGCAATCAGCCCCAGCATTTT CASSPGGPSNQPQHF TRBJ1-5 15 TRBV11-2 - -
TGTGCCATCAGTGCAACTCCGGGACAGGCTGACTCTGGGGCCAACGTCCTGACTTTC CAISATPGQADSGANVLTF TRBJ2-6 19 TRBV4-2 TRBD1 -
TGTGCCAGCAGCTTGGAAGGCCGATATGAAGGAGCTTTCTTT CASSLEGRYEGAFF TRBJ1-1 14 TRBV5-6 - -
TGTGCCTGGTCGGGGGATTTGGCCGGGGAGCTGTTTTTT CAWSGDLAGELFF TRBJ2-2 13 TRBV30 - -
TGTGCCATCACACCGGGACAGTCTAATGAGCAGTTCTTC CAITPGQSNEQFF TRBJ2-1 13 TRBV10-3 TRBD1 -
TGTGCCTGGAGCCAAGGACAGGGTGGGCAGCCCCAGCATTTT CAWSQGQGGQPQHF TRBJ1-5 14 TRBV30 TRBD1 -
TGTGCCTGGAATCCGGGCATGAACACTGAAGCTTTCTTT CAWNPGMNTEAFF TRBJ1-1 13 TRBV30 - -
TGTGCCAGCAGCTCACGACAGGGTAGCTCTGGGGCCAACGTCCTGACTTTC CASSSRQGSSGANVLTF TRBJ2-6 17 TRBV13 TRBD1 few
TGCGCCAGCAGCCCAGGGACGGAATCGGCCGGAAACACCATATATTTT CASSPGTESAGNTIYF TRBJ1-3 16 TRBV5-1 - -
TGCAGCTACCGGGACAGTGGCTATGGCTACACCTTC CSYRDSGYGYTF TRBJ1-2 12 TRBV29-1 TRBD1 few
TGTGCCAGCAGCCACTCGGGAGGGGGGCAAACGGAGACCCAGTACTTC CASSHSGGGQTETQYF TRBJ2-5 16 TRBV4-2 TRBD2 -
TGTGCCAGCAGCGTAGGAGCGAGCTCCTACAATGAGCAGTTCTTC CASSVGASSYNEQFF TRBJ2-1 15 TRBV9 - -
TGTGCCAGCAGCCGCGAACCGAGCTCCTACAATGAGCAGTTCTTC CASSREPSSYNEQFF TRBJ2-1 15 TRBV5-6 - -
TGTGCCAGCTCACCAAGGGATCCACGCACAGATACGCAGTATTTT CASSPRDPRTDTQYF TRBJ2-3 15 TRBV18 - -
TGTGCCAGCAGTATACAGGGAGCGGATGGCTACACCTTC CASSIQGADGYTF TRBJ1-2 13 TRBV2 - -
TGTGCCAGCACCTCCAGGGGGCAAGAGACCCAGTACTTC CASTSRGQETQYF TRBJ2-5 13 TRBV7-2 TRBD1 few
TGTGCCAGCAGCTTAAGTATTGGGACAGGGCCTAACTATGGCTACACCTTC CASSLSIGTGPNYGYTF TRBJ1-2 17 TRBV7-9 TRBD1 few
TGCGCCAGCAGCCAACCACCGGGACAGGGCTATGGTGGCTACACCTTC CASSQPPGQGYGGYTF TRBJ1-2 16 TRBV4-1 TRBD1 -
TGTGCCAGCACCACCCTTGGAAGCTATGAGCAGTTCTTC CASTTLGSYEQFF TRBJ2-1 13 TRBV28 - few
TGTGCCAGCAGTGAACAGGGTTCCTCCTACGAGCAGTACTTC CASSEQGSSYEQYF TRBJ2-7 14 TRBV2 - few
TGTGCCAGCAGCCCCGGGACTAGCGGTAGCACAGATACGCAGTATTTT CASSPGTSGSTDTQYF TRBJ2-3 16 TRBV7-3 TRBD2 -
TGTGCCAGCAGCGATCGGCGCGGGACCGGGGAGCTGTTTTTT CASSDRRGTGELFF TRBJ2-2 14 TRBV11-2 - -
TGTGCCACCAGCAGAGGAACCCCAGGGGAAGGATCACTCCTCCACTTT CATSRGTPGEGSLLHF TRBJ1-6 16 TRBV15 - -
TGTGCCAGCAGCTTTGCCAAGAATTCACCCCTCCACTTT CASSFAKNSPLHF TRBJ1-6 13 TRBV14 - -
TGTGCCAGCAGCTCGGGACAGTCTAATTCACCCCTCCACTTT CASSSGQSNSPLHF TRBJ1-6 14 TRBV7-3 TRBD1 -
TGTGCCAGTAGCCAACACAACATGAACACTGAAGCTTTCTTT CASSQHNMNTEAFF TRBJ1-1 14 TRBV19 - few
TGTGCCAGTAGCCCGCTCTTGGGTGAGCAGTTCTTC CASSPLLGEQFF TRBJ2-1 12 TRBV19 - few
TGCAGTGCTAGAGGCCCAGGGCCCTCGGGTTTT CSARGPGPSGF TRBJ1-6 11 TRBV20-1 - -